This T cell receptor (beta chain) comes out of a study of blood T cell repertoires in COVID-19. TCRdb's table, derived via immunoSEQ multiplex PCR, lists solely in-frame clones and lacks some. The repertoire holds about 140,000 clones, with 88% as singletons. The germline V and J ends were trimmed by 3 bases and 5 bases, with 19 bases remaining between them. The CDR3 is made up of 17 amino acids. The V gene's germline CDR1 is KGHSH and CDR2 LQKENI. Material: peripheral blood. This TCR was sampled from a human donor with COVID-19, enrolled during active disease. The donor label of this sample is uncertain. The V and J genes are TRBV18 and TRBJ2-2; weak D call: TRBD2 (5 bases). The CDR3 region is CASSPFAGLRETGELFF. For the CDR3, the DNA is TGTGCCAGCTCACCTTTCGCGGGCCTCCGCGAGACCGGGGAGCTGTTTTTT.